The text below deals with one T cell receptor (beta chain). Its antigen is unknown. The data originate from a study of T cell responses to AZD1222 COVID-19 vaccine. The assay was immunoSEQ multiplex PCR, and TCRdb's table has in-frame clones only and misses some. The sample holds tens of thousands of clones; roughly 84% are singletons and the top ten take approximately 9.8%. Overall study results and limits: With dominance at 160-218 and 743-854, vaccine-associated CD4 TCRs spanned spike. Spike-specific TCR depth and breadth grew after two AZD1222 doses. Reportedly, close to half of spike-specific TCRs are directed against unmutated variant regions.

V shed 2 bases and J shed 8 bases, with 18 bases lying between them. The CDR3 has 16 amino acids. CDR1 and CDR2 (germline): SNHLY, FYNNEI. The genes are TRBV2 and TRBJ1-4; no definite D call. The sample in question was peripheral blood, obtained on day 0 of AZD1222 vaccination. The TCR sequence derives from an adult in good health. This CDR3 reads CASSETSRAQLEKLFF. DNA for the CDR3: TGTGCCAGCAGTGAAACAAGCAGAGCCCAACTGGAAAAACTGTTTTTT.